This entry lists 15 T cell receptor beta chains sequenced from one sample in a study of regulatory T cells in long-lasting Graves disease (dated by TCRdb to the early 2020s). Library preparation was by multiplex PCR. Sequencing was carried out with an Illumina HiSeq 4000. CDR3 regions were amplified by Arm-PCR with iRepertoire HTBI primers to construct TCR beta libraries. TCRdb trimmed the raw reads at Q25, called clones with MiXCR and kept productive beta chains. Rows are unified per CDR3 protein, each entry keeping the most common DNA and genes. Counted in this sample were hundreds of thousands of distinct CDR3 sequences; roughly 17% of them appeared once. The ten largest clones add up to about 10% of the sample. The time point label here, explained by the study, means: newly diagnosed GD, antithyroid drugs for less than 3 months. For both TCR sequencing and RNA sequencing, RNA was extracted from PBMCs in TRIzol.

The sample was also linked to a second study, of T cells in Graves' hyperthyroidism and ophthalmopathy.

This sample comprised peripheral blood mononuclear cells (PBMCs), obtained at new diagnosis, from a patient treated with antithyroid drugs. These receptors originate from a young woman with Graves disease. Donor details come from another sample of the same person, matched by shared clones.

Ten or more counts support this clonotype. The V and J genes are TRBV28 and TRBJ2-2, with D perhaps matching TRBD1 (6 bases). This CDR3 spans 18 amino acids. Germline V lookup: CDR1 MDHEN, CDR2 SYDVKM. V gave up 4 bases and J gave up 2 bases, with 20 bases separating them. The CDR3 loop reads CASSSLLQGSANTGELFF. CDR3 sequence (DNA): TGTGCCAGCAGTTCCCTACTCCAGGGGTCCGCCAACACCGGGGAGCTGTTTTTT. Together with reference TRBV28 and TRBJ2-2, the CDR3 gives the full variable domain: DVKVTQSSRYLVKRTGEKVFLECVQDMDHENMFWYRQDPGLGLRLIYFSYDVKMKEKGDIPEGYSVSREKKERFSLILESASTNQTSMYLCASSSLLQGSANTGELFFGEGSRLTVL.

This clonotype was seen ten or more times. The chain recombines TRBV7-9 with TRBJ2-1, with 12 positions matching TRBD2. The CDR3 spans 15 residues. Trimming removed 8 bases from V and 8 bases from J; junction bases left unmatched: 10. The germline V gene encodes CDR1 SEHNR and CDR2 FQNEAQ (reference sequence). The CDR3 protein is CASGQLAGGQDEQFF. DNA of the CDR3: TGTGCCAGCGGCCAACTAGCGGGAGGTCAGGATGAGCAGTTCTTC.

This clonotype was counted ten times or more. The chain joins TRBV5-1 to TRBJ1-5, with 8 bases lining up with TRBD1. CDR3 size: 16 residues. From germline, CDR1 is SGHRS and CDR2 YFSETQ. Germline trimming cut 1 base from V and 7 bases from J; bases unmatched to any gene: 10. As DNA, the CDR3 is TGCGCCAGCAGCTTGCGACCCAGGGGGCCAGGGCAGCCCCAGCATTTT. Translating gives CASSLRPRGPGQPQHF.

This clonotype was counted many times. The CDR3 loop reads CASSFGTGDTDTQYF. In DNA form, the CDR3 reads TGTGCCAGCAGTTTTGGGACAGGGGATACAGATACGCAGTATTTT. The chain links TRBV28 to TRBJ2-3; 10 positions match TRBD1. Trimming cost V 3 bases and J 3 bases; bases outside gene matches: 3. The CDR3 sequence is 15 residues long. Germline lookup yields CDR1 MDHEN and CDR2 SYDVKM.

This clonotype was found many times. The J gene is TRBJ2-1, the V gene TRBV20-1; weak D call: TRBD2 (5 bases). Trimming left V 2 bases short and J 10 bases short, with 18 bases between. CDR1 and CDR2 (germline): DFQATT, SNEGSKA (reference sequence). The CDR3 sequence is 14 residues long. The CDR3 region has the DNA TGCAGTGCTAGAAGGCTGAACGAGGGAAACGAGCAGTTCTTC. This gives the protein CSARRLNEGNEQFF.

This clonotype was counted only a few times. The chain couples TRBV29-1 to TRBJ1-2; D ambiguous. From germline, CDR1 is SQVTM and CDR2 ANQGSEA. CDR3 length: 13 amino acids. The V and J ends lost 3 bases and 6 bases respectively, with 14 bases between them. CDR3 amino acids: CSVEESGVNGYTF. In nucleotides, the CDR3 is TGCAGCGTTGAGGAAAGTGGGGTAAATGGCTACACCTTC. The variable domain in full, completed from reference TRBV29-1 and TRBJ1-2, reads SAVISQKPSRDICQRGTSLTIQCQVDSQVTMMFWYRQQPGQSLTLIATANQGSEATYESGFVIDKFPISRPNLTFSTLTVSNMSPEDSSIYLCSVEESGVNGYTFGSGTRLTVV.

The rearrangement joins TRBV4-1 to TRBJ1-6; 7 bases align to TRBD1. Germline-derived CDR1 and CDR2 are MGHRA and YSYEKL. CDR3 length equals 15 residues. The V segment lost 4 bases and the J segment 7 bases; nucleotides outside the gene matches: 7. As DNA, the CDR3 is TGCGCCAGCAGCCGGGGGACAGTCACCAATTCACCCCTCCACTTT. Translating it yields CASSRGTVTNSPLHF.

The chain couples TRBV2 to TRBJ2-2; the D gene could be TRBD1 or TRBD2 (7 bases each). The CDR3 has 13 amino acids. Trimming removed 7 bases at V and 5 bases at J, with 11 bases between. Looked up from germline, CDR1 is SNHLY and CDR2 is FYNNEI. The CDR3 loop is CASTQGGTGELFF. CDR3 in DNA: TGTGCCAGCACGCAGGGGGGGACCGGGGAGCTGTTTTTT.

The table lists this clonotype with many counts. The gene calls are TRBV3-1 and TRBJ2-7, with 12 nucleotides matching TRBD2. This CDR3 is 17 amino acids long. The V gene end was trimmed by 4 bases and the J gene end by 1 base; junction bases not matched to a gene: 8. Germline V gene data show CDR1 as LGHDT and CDR2 as YNNKEL (reference sequence). The CDR3 DNA is TGTGCCAGCAGCCCCGGGACTAGCGGGTGGGGGTCCTACGAGCAGTACTTC. As protein: CASSPGTSGWGSYEQYF.

This clonotype has just a few counts. V is TRBV29-1 and J is TRBJ2-7; tentatively, D is TRBD2 (5 bases). Germline V gene lookup returns CDR1 SQVTM and CDR2 ANQGSEA. V gave up 4 bases and J gave up 1 base, with 11 bases separating them. There are 13 residues in the CDR3. CDR3 nucleotides: TGCAGCGTTGTAGGGTGGGAGTCCTACGAGCAGTACTTC. As protein: CSVVGWESYEQYF.

This clonotype was counted between two and nine times. V usage is TRBV4-1 and J usage is TRBJ1-1, with D hard to call. The germline V gene encodes CDR1 MGHRA and CDR2 YSYEKL. The CDR3 totals 14 residues. V lost 0 bases and J lost 9, with 14 bases in between. The CDR3 protein is CASSQDLTGLQAFF. CDR3 nucleotide sequence: TGCGCCAGCAGCCAAGATCTAACCGGGCTACAAGCTTTCTTT.

This clonotype was counted at least ten times. The chain joins TRBV6-1 to TRBJ2-7; either TRBD1 or TRBD2 may fit D (5 bases each). The germline V and J ends were trimmed by 9 bases and 7 bases, with 19 bases remaining between them. This CDR3 has 13 amino acids. Germline V gene sequence: CDR1 MNHNS, CDR2 SASEGT. The CDR3 region has the DNA TGTGCCAGTAATAAGGGGCAGACGGGAGAGCAGTACTTC. As protein: CASNKGQTGEQYF.

This clonotype appeared many times. The chain uses TRBV27 and TRBJ2-5; possibly TRBD1 for D (5 bases). V was shortened by 5 bases and J by 3 bases, with 16 bases between the two germline ends. Germline CDR1 is MNHEY and CDR2 is SMNVEV (reference sequence). The length of the CDR3 is 15 residues. CDR3 DNA: TGTGCCAGCAGTAAGGACAACAGTAAAGAAGAGACCCAGTACTTC. It is translated as CASSKDNSKEETQYF.

This clonotype was counted at least ten times. This rearrangement joins TRBV7-9 to TRBJ2-7; a weak D match, TRBD2 (6 bases). Trimming pared 0 bases from V and 1 base from J, leaving 19 bases between. The CDR3 has 18 residues. Germline CDR1 reads SEHNR; CDR2 reads FQNEAQ (reference sequence). CDR3 nucleotide sequence: TGTGCCAGCAGCTTAGCGGGAGGTAGCTTCGGGGGATCCTACGAGCAGTACTTC. This sequence encodes CASSLAGGSFGGSYEQYF.

The chain has TRBV5-5 and TRBJ2-3; 11 bases agree with TRBD1. This CDR3 spans 14 amino acids. V lost 4 bases, J lost 6 bases, and 4 bases stayed unmatched. Per germline, CDR1 SGHKS and CDR2 YYEKEE (reference sequence). The CDR3 nucleotides are TGTGCCAGCAGCGGGACAGGGGGGTTGGATACGCAGTATTTT. Protein product: CASSGTGGLDTQYF.